This T cell receptor (beta chain) came from a study of T cells in Graves' hyperthyroidism and ophthalmopathy. Uncontrolled infection, other autoimmune disease, pregnancy and lactation each barred patients from inclusion. Amplification targeted TCR beta CDR3 regions from RNA transcripts. The HTBI primer set served for first-round RT-PCR of the TCR CDR3. In TCRdb, the multiplex PCR reads were re-called with MiXCR into one record per CDR3 protein. The sample lists fewer than 750,000 distinct CDR3 sequences; around 15% were seen once. This clonotype was seen ten or more times. Its specificity is unknown. The V gene end was trimmed by 6 bases and the J gene end by 8 bases; junction bases not matched to a gene: 9. The CDR3 loop spans 14 amino acids. CDR1 is SQVTM and CDR2 is ANQGSEA in the germline V gene. Findings of the study overall: With a median lead of about 6.9 months before onset, the model predicted ophthalmopathy. Among thyroid clonotypes expanded above 0.001, most also appeared in blood.

Sequenced input: blood. The chain couples TRBV29-1 to TRBJ2-2, with 10 bases identical to TRBD2. The sequence derives from a woman in her 40s with Graves' ophthalmopathy. CDR3 region: CSVGLAGVAGELFF. Here the CDR3 DNA reads TGCAGCGTCGGCCTAGCGGGAGTTGCGGGGGAGCTGTTTTTT.